The rows below give T cell receptor beta chains drawn from one sample of a study of siplizumab effects on memory and regulatory T cells. The repertoire was sequenced with immunoSEQ multiplex PCR; TCRdb's copy has only in-frame clones and lacks some. The sample includes roughly 120,000 clones, under 95% of them seen just once. The sequenced material came from Tregs sorted from blood. Receptors originate from a human donor in good health. Each CDR3 is given with its conserved first and last residue. Each record gives: clone size, V gene, J gene, D gene, CDR3 DNA, CDR3 protein. The D gene is left open where the match is weak. Not all rows give a size; the values are once, few, many and, for expanded clones, a class.

NA	TRBV28	TRBJ2-7	TRBD2	TGTGCCAGCAGGTCCGGGGGGGCCTCCTACGAGCAGTACTTC	CASRSGGASYEQYF
NA	TRBV6-4	TRBJ2-1	TRBD2	TGTGCCAGCAGTGACAGCGGGAGTACTAATGAGCAGTTCTTC	CASSDSGSTNEQFF
once	TRBV18	TRBJ2-3	TRBD2	TGTGCCAGCTCACTGGGGACTAGCGGGGCAGATACGCAGTATTTT	CASSLGTSGADTQYF
NA	TRBV7-8	TRBJ1-1	NA	TGTGCCAGCAGCTTAGGTTCGGACACTGAAGCTTTCTTT	CASSLGSDTEAFF
NA	TRBV6-5	TRBJ2-7	NA	TGTGCCAGCAGTTACCCACGGGACGGAGCCTACGAGCAGTACTTC	CASSYPRDGAYEQYF
NA	TRBV6-1	TRBJ1-1	NA	TGTGCCAGCAGACGCGAGGCTGAAGCTTTCTTT	CASRREAEAFF
once	TRBV19	TRBJ1-5	NA	TGTGCCAGTAGCCACCGAGGGGACAAAAGGCATTTT	CASSHRGDKRHF
NA	TRBV20-1	TRBJ1-2	NA	TGCAGTGCTAGCTCCGGGGGATCTCGCACCTTC	CSASSGGSRTF
NA	TRBV7-6	TRBJ2-3	NA	TGTGCCAGCAGCCCTTTAAATCCAGATACGCAGTATTTT	CASSPLNPDTQYF
NA	TRBV2	TRBJ2-2	TRBD1	TGTGCCAGCAGTGAAGCCGGGACAGGGAACACCGGGGAGCTGTTTTTT	CASSEAGTGNTGELFF
NA	TRBV25-1	TRBJ1-2	NA	TGTGCCAGCAGTGAGAACCTTCAAGGGGCCTATGGCTACACCTTC	CASSENLQGAYGYTF
NA	TRBV5-1	TRBJ1-4	NA	TGCGCCAGCAGCTTGGGGGGGCCGAATGAAAAACTGTTTTTT	CASSLGGPNEKLFF
NA	TRBV30	TRBJ2-7	TRBD1	TGTGCCTGGAGTTTGGGACAGGGGACCTACGAGCAGTACTTC	CAWSLGQGTYEQYF